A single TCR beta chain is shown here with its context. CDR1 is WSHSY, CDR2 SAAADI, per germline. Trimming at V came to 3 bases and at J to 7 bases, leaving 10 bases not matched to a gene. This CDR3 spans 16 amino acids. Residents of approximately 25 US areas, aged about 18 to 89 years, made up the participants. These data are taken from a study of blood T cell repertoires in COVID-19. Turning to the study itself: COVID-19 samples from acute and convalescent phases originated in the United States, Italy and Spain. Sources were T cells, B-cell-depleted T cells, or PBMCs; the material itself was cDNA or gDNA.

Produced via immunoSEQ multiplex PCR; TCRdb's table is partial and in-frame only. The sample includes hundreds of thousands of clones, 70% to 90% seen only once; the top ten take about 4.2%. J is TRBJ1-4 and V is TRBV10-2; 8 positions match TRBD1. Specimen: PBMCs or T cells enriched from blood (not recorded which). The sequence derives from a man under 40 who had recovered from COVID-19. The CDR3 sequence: CASSDRQGARGEKLFF. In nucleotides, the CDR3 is TGCGCCAGCAGTGATCGCCAGGGGGCGAGGGGTGAAAAACTGTTTTTT.